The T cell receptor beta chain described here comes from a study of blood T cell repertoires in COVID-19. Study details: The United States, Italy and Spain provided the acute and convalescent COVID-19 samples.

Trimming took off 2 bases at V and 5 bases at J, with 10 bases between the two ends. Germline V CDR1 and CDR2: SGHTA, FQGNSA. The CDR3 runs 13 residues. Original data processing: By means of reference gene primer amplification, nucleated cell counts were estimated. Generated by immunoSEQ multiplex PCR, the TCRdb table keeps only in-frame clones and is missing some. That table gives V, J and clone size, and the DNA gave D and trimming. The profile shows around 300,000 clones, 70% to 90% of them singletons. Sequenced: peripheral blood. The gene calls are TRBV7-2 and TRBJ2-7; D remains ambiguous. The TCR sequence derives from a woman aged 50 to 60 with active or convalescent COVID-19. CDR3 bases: TGTGCCAGCAGCTTAATACTCCCCCACGAGCAGTACTTC. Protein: CASSLILPHEQYF. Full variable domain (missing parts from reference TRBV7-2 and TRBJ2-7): GAGVSQSPSNKVTEKGKDVELRCDPISGHTALYWYRQSLGQGLEFLIYFQGNSAPDKSGLPSDRFSAERTGGSVSTLTIQRTQQEDSAVYLCASSLILPHEQYFGPGTRLTVT.